This entry concerns a single T cell receptor (beta chain). As yet, its antigen is unknown. These data originate in a study of T cell responses to AZD1222 COVID-19 vaccine. Study-wide points: Every sample of the repertoires postdated the peak T cell response. Across spike, vaccine-associated CD4 TCRs were found, dominant at 160-218 and 743-854. The study found Spike-specific TCR breadth and depth rose after two AZD1222 doses.

Germline CDR1 reads SGHAT; CDR2 reads FQNNGV. There are 12 residues in the CDR3. The V gene lost 1 base and the J gene lost 4 bases, with 4 bases spanning the gap. Data came from immunoSEQ multiplex PCR; TCRdb stores just in-frame clones and leaves some out. The sample has around 190,000 clones; approximately 89% are singletons. The material was peripheral blood, obtained 28 days after the second AZD1222 dose. This clonotype was sampled from an adult who received the AZD1222 COVID-19 vaccine. The V gene is TRBV11-2, the J gene TRBJ1-1; D is uncertain. The CDR3 nucleotides read TGTGCCAGCAGCTTAGGGATCACTGAAGCTTTCTTT. Translating gives CASSLGITEAFF.